This T cell receptor beta chain was sequenced in a study of T cell responses to AZD1222 COVID-19 vaccine. About the study: Second-dose intervals of approximately 4 or approximately 12 weeks were pooled.

Whole-study findings and limits: After the peak T cell response, and only then, were repertoires sampled. Donor demographics were predominantly white British with a female majority; clonal diversity may be underestimated. Increased Spike-specific TCR breadth and depth were observed after two AZD1222 doses.

The CDR3 length is 13 residues. The V gene's germline CDR1 is SNHLY and CDR2 FYNNEI. The V gene lost 1 base and the J gene lost 3 bases, with 6 bases spanning the gap. Assay used: immunoSEQ multiplex PCR; TCRdb lists only in-frame clones, some missing. The sample consists of 150,000 to 200,000 clones, roughly nine tenths of them appearing once. A word on this clone: The antigen is not known. Other DNA sequences from this sample encode an identical CDR3 as well.

This sequence was found in an adult in good health. This specimen consisted of peripheral blood, obtained on day 0 of AZD1222 vaccination. The chain couples TRBV2 to TRBJ1-2, with D tentatively TRBD1 (5 bases). CDR3 sequence reads: CASSEGGYYGYTF. The CDR3 DNA is TGTGCCAGCAGTGAAGGGGGCTACTATGGCTACACCTTC.